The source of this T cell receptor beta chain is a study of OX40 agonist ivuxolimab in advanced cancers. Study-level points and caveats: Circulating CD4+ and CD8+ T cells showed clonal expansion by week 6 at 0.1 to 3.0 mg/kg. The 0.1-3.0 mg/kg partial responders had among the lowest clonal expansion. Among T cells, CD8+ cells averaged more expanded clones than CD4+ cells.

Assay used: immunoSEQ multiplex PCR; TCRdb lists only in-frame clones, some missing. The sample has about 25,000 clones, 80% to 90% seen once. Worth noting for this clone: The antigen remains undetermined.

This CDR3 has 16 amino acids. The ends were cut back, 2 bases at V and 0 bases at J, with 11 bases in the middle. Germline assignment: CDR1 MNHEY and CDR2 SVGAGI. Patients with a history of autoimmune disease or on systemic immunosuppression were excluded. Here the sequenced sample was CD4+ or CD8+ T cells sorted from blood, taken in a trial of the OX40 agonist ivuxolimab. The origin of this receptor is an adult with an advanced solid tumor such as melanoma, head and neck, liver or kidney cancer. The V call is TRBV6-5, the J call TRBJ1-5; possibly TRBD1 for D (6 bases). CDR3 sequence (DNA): TGTGCCAGCAGTTACCAGGGGCCAGTTAGCAATCAGCCCCAGCATTTT. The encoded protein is CASSYQGPVSNQPQHF.